This TCR beta chain was observed in a study of cytomegalovirus exposure and HLA in healthy donors. General study points: Sequencing likely caused a cluster of highly shared sequence variants. Rates of TCR association differed by HLA locus in a later analysis, with DRB1 highest and HLA-C lowest.

This CDR3 is built from 15 residues. V was shortened by 0 bases and J by 0 bases, with 4 bases between the two germline ends. Per germline, CDR1 SGHRS and CDR2 YFSETQ. This clone was found once. Its target is not known. The PCR had 60 Vbeta and 13 Jbeta primers. Original analysis: A later analysis counted approximately 80 million unique TCR beta chains, some 12 million shared. Data came from immunoSEQ multiplex PCR; TCRdb stores just in-frame clones and leaves some out. V and J calls and clone size are those listed in that table; D and trimming were worked out from the DNA. The sample includes 35,000 to 45,000 clones, 50% to 55% of them seen just once.

The origin of this receptor is a human donor in good health. The specimen was PBMCs. V and J are TRBV5-1 and TRBJ2-6; D is ambiguous. The CDR3 DNA is TGCGCCAGCAGCTTGGGCAGCTCTGGGGCCAACGTCCTGACTTTC. Its translation is CASSLGSSGANVLTF.